A single sample gave rise to the 14 T cell receptor beta chains below, sequenced in a study of blood T cells in healthy people across ages. It was with a sample-barcoded 5' primer and a J-beta primer mix that a second PCR of roughly 7 to 12 cycles was run. One entry per CDR3 protein results from TCRdb running MiXCR on the 5' RACE reads. The table shows about 620,000 distinct CDR3 sequences, with about 50% occurring only once. Sequenced material: blood. These receptors were obtained from a woman aged 80 or older in good health.

This clonotype was detected ten times or more. This chain joins TRBV30 and TRBJ2-5; 15 bases align to TRBD2. This CDR3 region has 15 residues. V shed 2 bases, J shed 6 bases, and the junction held 4 bases outside the gene matches. Per the germline V gene, CDR1 is GTSNPN and CDR2 is SVGIG (reference sequence). Written as DNA, the CDR3 is TGTGCCTGGAGTCTCGGGACTAGCGGGGGGAAGACCCAGTACTTC. Its translation is CAWSLGTSGGKTQYF. The full variable domain, completed using reference TRBV30 and TRBJ2-5, is SQTIHQWPATLVQPVGSPLSLECTVEGTSNPNLYWYRQAAGRGLQLLFYSVGIGQISSEVPQNLSASRPQDRQFILSSKKLLLSDSGFYLCAWSLGTSGGKTQYFGPGTRLLVL.

The chain couples TRBV6-5 to TRBJ2-4; the D gene is possibly TRBD2 (6 bases). The V end was cut by 1 base, the J end by 2 bases, with 18 bases between. The CDR3 is 18 amino acids. Germline V gene data show CDR1 as MNHEY and CDR2 as SVGAGI. The DNA of the CDR3 is TGTGCCAGCAGTTACTGGAAGGCAGCCAGCGGGTCCAAAAACATTCAGTACTTC. This codes for CASSYWKAASGSKNIQYF.

With respect to this clonotype: A read error may explain this, as a much larger clone is one base away. V and J are TRBV6-5 and TRBJ2-7; D uncertain. The CDR3 sequence is 15 residues long. Looked up from germline, CDR1 is MNHEY and CDR2 is SVGAGI. CDR3 sequence: CAGRFTASSYNEQYF. The CDR3 nucleotides read TGTGCCGGCAGATTTACCGCAAGCTCCTACAATGAGCAGTACTTC.

About this clonotype itself: A much more abundant neighbour one base away suggests this may be a read error. The V call is TRBV3-1, the J call TRBJ2-1; unclear D gene. This CDR3 is 11 amino acids long. In germline, CDR1 is LGHDT, CDR2 YNNKEL (reference sequence). CDR3 sequence: CARSQLNEQFF. CDR3 DNA: TGTGCCAGAAGCCAGTTGAATGAGCAGTTCTTC.

The chain joins TRBV10-3 to TRBJ2-6; D possibly corresponds to TRBD2 (5 bases). The CDR3 length is 17 residues. Trimming shortened V by 2 bases and J by 4 bases, and 15 bases separated the two germline ends. Germline CDR1 and CDR2: ENHRY and SYGVKD. The CDR3 DNA is TGTGCCATCAGTGAGCGGGGAGCAACTAAGGGGGCCAACGTCCTGACTTTC. The encoded protein is CAISERGATKGANVLTF.

This clonotype has a handful of counts. The V gene is TRBV29-1, the J gene TRBJ2-7; 10 nucleotides agree with TRBD1. Germline trimming cut 5 bases from V and 0 bases from J; bases unmatched to any gene: 1. From germline, CDR1 is SQVTM and CDR2 ANQGSEA. There are 13 residues in the CDR3. DNA of the CDR3: TGCAGCGTTCGGACAGGGGGCTCCTACGAGCAGTACTTC. Amino acids: CSVRTGGSYEQYF.

The chain joins TRBV15 to TRBJ2-1; D gene uncertain. The CDR3 extends over 14 amino acids. V was pared by 6 bases and J by 5 bases, with 14 bases between. Germline V gene lookup returns CDR1 LNHNV and CDR2 YYDKDF (reference sequence). CDR3 sequence reads: CATRVGLYNNEQFF. DNA of the CDR3: TGTGCCACCAGGGTGGGTCTCTACAACAATGAGCAGTTCTTC.

The V call is TRBV10-3, the J call TRBJ2-3, with D perhaps matching TRBD2 (5 bases). V was cut by 7 bases and J by 7 bases, with 21 bases left in between. CDR3 length: 15 residues. Germline V gene data show CDR1 as ENHRY and CDR2 as SYGVKD. The CDR3 DNA sequence: TGTGCCATCAACCGAGTAGAACCCTCGGGAAATACGCAGTATTTT. Residues: CAINRVEPSGNTQYF.

The V and J genes are TRBV6-2 or TRBV6-3 and TRBJ2-1; D is unresolved. The CDR3 loop spans 14 amino acids. Germline assignment: CDR1 MNHEY and CDR2 SVGEGT. The ends were cut back, 5 bases at V and 4 bases at J, with 12 bases in the middle. CDR3 nucleotide sequence: TGTGCCAGCAGTATAACTTCGGAGTACAATGAGCAGTTCTTC. Translation gives CASSITSEYNEQFF.

This clonotype was seen ten or more times. The chain links TRBV21-1 to TRBJ2-4. TRBV21-1 has pseudogene status. This CDR3 contains 14 residues. CDR3 protein: CASSLRLLMAIQYF. The CDR3 DNA reads TGTGCCAGCAGCCTTCGACTTCTGATGGCCATTCAGTACTTC.

The rearrangement uses TRBV11-2 and TRBJ2-5; D is unclear. The CDR3 totals 10 residues. Germline V gene data show CDR1 as SGHAT and CDR2 as FQNNGV. The V gene lost 8 bases and the J gene lost 7 bases, with 8 bases spanning the gap. This chain's CDR3 is CASSGPTQYF. The CDR3 coding sequence is TGTGCCAGCTCAGGTCCGACCCAGTACTTC.

The gene calls are TRBV27 and TRBJ2-2, with D perhaps TRBD1 or TRBD2 (7 bases each). V gave up 5 bases and J gave up 7 bases, with 14 bases separating them. This CDR3 is built from 14 residues. The germline V gene has CDR1 MNHEY and CDR2 SMNVEV (reference sequence). CDR3 amino acids: CASSPQGRVGELFF. The DNA of the CDR3 is TGTGCCAGCAGTCCACAGGGGAGGGTCGGGGAGCTGTTTTTT.

This clonotype has a count of ten or more. The chain carries TRBV20-1 and TRBJ2-3; D gene unclear. The germline V gene encodes CDR1 DFQATT and CDR2 SNEGSKA (reference sequence). CDR3 length equals 11 residues. The ends were cut back, 4 bases at V and 4 bases at J, with 6 bases in the middle. The CDR3 loop is CSAKRSDTQYF. Written as DNA, the CDR3 is TGCAGTGCTAAGAGGTCAGATACGCAGTATTTT.

V is TRBV20-1 and J is TRBJ2-5; either TRBD1 or TRBD2 may fit D (5 bases each). V lost 2 bases, J lost 1 base, and 14 bases lay in between. Germline CDR1 reads DFQATT; CDR2 reads SNEGSKA (reference sequence). The CDR3 is made up of 15 amino acids. CDR3 amino acids: CSARRGLASQETQYF. As DNA, the CDR3 is TGCAGTGCTAGAAGGGGTCTAGCTAGCCAAGAGACCCAGTACTTC.